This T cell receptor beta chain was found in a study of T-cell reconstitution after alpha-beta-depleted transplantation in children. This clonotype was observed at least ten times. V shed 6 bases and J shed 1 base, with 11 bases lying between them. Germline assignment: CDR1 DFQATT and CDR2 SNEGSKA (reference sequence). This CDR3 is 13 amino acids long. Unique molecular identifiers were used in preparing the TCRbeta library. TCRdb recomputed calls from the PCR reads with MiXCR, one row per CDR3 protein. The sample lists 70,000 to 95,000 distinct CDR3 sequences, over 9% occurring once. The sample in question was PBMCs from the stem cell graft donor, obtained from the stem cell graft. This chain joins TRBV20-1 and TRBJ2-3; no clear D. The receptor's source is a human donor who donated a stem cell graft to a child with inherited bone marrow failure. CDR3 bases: TGCAGTGCCCTCTCACCCGGCACAGATACGCAGTATTTT. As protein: CSALSPGTDTQYF.